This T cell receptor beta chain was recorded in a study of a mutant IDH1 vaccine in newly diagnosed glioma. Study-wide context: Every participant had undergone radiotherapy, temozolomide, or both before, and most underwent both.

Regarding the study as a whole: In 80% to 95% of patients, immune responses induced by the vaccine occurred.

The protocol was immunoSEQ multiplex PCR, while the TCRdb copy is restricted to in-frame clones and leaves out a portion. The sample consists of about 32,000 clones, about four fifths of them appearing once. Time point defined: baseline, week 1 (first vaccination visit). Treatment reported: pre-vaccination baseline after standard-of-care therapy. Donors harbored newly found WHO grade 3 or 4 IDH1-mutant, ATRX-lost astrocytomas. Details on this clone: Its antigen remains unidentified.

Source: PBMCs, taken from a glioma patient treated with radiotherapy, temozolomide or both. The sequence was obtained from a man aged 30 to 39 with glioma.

The CDR3 DNA sequence: TGTGCCAGCAGCGTAGCGGGCGGGGATCAGCCCCAGCATTTT. Translating it yields CASSVAGGDQPQHF. The chain carries TRBV5-6 and TRBJ1-5, with D uncertain. CDR1 and CDR2 from the germline V gene are SGHDT and YYEEEE. With 4 bases removed from V and 5 bases from J, the gap between germline ends came to 13 bases. This CDR3 spans 14 amino acids.